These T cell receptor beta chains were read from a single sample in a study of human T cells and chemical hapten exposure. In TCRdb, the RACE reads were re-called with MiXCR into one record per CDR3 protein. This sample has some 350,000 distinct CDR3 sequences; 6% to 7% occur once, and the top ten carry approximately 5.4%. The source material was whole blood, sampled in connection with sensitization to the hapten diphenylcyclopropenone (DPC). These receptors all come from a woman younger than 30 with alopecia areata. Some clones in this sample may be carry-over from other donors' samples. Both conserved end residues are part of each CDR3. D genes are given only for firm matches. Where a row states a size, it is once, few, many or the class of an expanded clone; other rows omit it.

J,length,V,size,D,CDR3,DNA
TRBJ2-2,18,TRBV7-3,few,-,CASSLTVWGRANTGELFF,TGTGCCAGCAGCTTAACCGTCTGGGGCAGGGCGAACACCGGGGAGCTGTTTTTT
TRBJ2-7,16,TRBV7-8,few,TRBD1,CASSPGQDPRSYEQYF,TGTGCCAGCAGCCCCGGACAGGATCCTCGCTCCTACGAGCAGTACTTC
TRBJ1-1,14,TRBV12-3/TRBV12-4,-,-,CASTETTGNTEAFF,TGTGCCAGCACCGAAACGACAGGGAACACTGAAGCTTTCTTT
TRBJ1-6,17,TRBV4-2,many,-,CASSHGGGDLNNSPLHF,TGTGCCAGCAGCCACGGAGGGGGGGACCTTAATAATTCACCCCTCCACTTT
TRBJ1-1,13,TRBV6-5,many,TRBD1,CASRTGGSTEAFF,TGTGCCAGCAGGACAGGGGGGAGCACTGAAGCTTTCTTT
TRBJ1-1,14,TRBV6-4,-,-,CASRTGHQNTEAFF,TGTGCCAGCAGGACAGGACACCAGAACACTGAAGCTTTCTTT
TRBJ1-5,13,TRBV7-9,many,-,CASSLYGDQPQHF,TGTGCCAGCAGCTTATACGGGGATCAGCCCCAGCATTTT
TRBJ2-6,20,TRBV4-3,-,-,CASSPNPRIPGISGANVLTF,TGCGCCAGCAGCCCGAACCCGCGGATCCCCGGTATTTCCGGGGCCAACGTCCTGACTTTC
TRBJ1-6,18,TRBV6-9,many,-,CASSRINRDRFYNSPLHF,TGTGCCAGCAGCCGAATCAACCGGGACCGATTCTATAATTCACCCCTCCACTTT
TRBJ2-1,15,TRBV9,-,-,CASSVEVGSYNEQFF,TGTGCCAGCAGCGTAGAGGTCGGCTCCTACAATGAGCAGTTCTTC
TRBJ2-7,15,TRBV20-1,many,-,CSARALQQGAYEQYF,TGCAGTGCTAGGGCGCTCCAACAGGGTGCCTACGAGCAGTACTTC
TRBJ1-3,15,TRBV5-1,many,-,CASSLGQNTGNTIYF,TGCGCCAGCAGCTTGGGACAGAACACTGGAAACACCATATATTTT
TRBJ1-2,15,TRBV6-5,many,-,CASSYVSTPGQGYTF,TGTGCCAGCAGTTACGTATCGACCCCCGGGCAGGGCTACACCTTC
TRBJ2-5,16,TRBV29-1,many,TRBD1,CSLPGQEGWLQETQYF,TGCAGCTTACCGGGACAGGAGGGCTGGCTCCAAGAGACCCAGTACTTC
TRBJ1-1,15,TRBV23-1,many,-,CASSLGGGVNTEAFF,TGCGCCAGCAGTCTGGGGGGCGGGGTGAACACTGAAGCTTTCTTT
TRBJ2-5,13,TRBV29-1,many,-,CSVRDTAQETQYF,TGCAGCGTCCGGGACACAGCCCAAGAGACCCAGTACTTC
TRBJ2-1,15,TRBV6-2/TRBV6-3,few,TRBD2,CASSRAGGLHNEQFF,TGTGCCAGCAGTCGCGCGGGGGGCCTCCACAATGAGCAGTTCTTC
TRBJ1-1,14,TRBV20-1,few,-,CSAREGGPGAEAFF,TGCAGTGCTAGAGAAGGAGGCCCTGGCGCTGAAGCTTTCTTT
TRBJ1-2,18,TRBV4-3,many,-,CASSQEGLRQGGNYGYTF,TGCGCCAGCAGCCAAGAGGGTCTGCGGCAGGGTGGTAACTATGGCTACACCTTC
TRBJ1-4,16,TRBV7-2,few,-,CASSPVRGPTNEKLFF,TGTGCCAGCAGCCCAGTGCGGGGGCCGACTAATGAAAAACTGTTTTTT
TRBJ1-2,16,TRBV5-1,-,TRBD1,CASSLRGQGADYGYTF,TGCGCCAGCAGCTTGCGGGGACAGGGGGCGGACTATGGCTACACCTTC
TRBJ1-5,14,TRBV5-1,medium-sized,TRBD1,CASSWGQGGQPQHF,TGCGCCAGCAGCTGGGGACAGGGCGGACAGCCCCAGCATTTT
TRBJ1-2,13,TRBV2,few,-,CASSETGGYGYTF,TGTGCCAGCAGTGAGACTGGGGGCTATGGCTACACCTTC
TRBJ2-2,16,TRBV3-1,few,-,CASSDTWERDTGELFF,TGTGCCAGCAGTGACACGTGGGAAAGGGACACCGGGGAGCTGTTTTTT
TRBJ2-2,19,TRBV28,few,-,CASSHPTGLTSENTGELFF,TGTGCCAGCAGTCACCCGACAGGGCTGACTAGCGAGAACACCGGGGAGCTGTTTTTT
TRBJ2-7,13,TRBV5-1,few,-,CASSPTRNYEQYF,TGCGCCAGCAGCCCAACAAGAAACTACGAGCAGTACTTC
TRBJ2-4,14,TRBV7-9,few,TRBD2,CASSVGGALDIQYF,TGTGCCAGCAGCGTCGGGGGGGCCCTGGACATTCAGTACTTC
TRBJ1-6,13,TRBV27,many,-,CASRLTGNSPLHF,TGTGCCAGCAGATTAACAGGAAATTCACCCCTCCACTTT
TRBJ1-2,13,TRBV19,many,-,CASRGRQSYGYTF,TGTGCCAGTAGGGGAAGACAGAGCTATGGCTACACCTTC
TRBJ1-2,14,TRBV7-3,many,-,CASSLTPPGDGYTF,TGTGCCAGCAGCTTAACGCCCCCGGGAGATGGCTACACCTTC
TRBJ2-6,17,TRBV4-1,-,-,CASSLAPSRAGANVLTF,TGCGCCAGCAGCCTCGCCCCGTCACGTGCTGGGGCCAACGTCCTGACTTTC